This entry features one T cell receptor beta chain sequence. This specimen belongs to a study of blood T cell repertoires in COVID-19. The wider study: T cells, B-cell-depleted T cells, or PBMCs supplied cDNA or gDNA.

CDR1 is SNHLY, CDR2 FYNNEI, per germline. The CDR3 runs to 14 residues. The V end lost 8 bases, the J end lost 1 base, and 15 bases lay between the germline ends. In the authors' methods: Cell counts per sample came from amplifying reference gene primers. Profiling relied on immunoSEQ multiplex PCR, and the TCRdb table lists in-frame clones only, not all of them. V, J and clone size were drawn from that table, and D and trimming were deduced from the DNA. Among 350,000 or so clones listed, roughly 87% were seen once. Cohorts were based on clinical histories the participants reported. The clonotype comes from a woman under 40 who had recovered from COVID-19. This chain joins TRBV2 and TRBJ2-7; perhaps TRBD2 as D (5 bases). Input material: PBMCs or T cells enriched from blood (not recorded which). CDR3: CASFGNVLSYEQYF. The CDR3 nucleotides read TGTGCCAGCTTCGGGAACGTCCTATCCTACGAGCAGTACTTC.